This T cell receptor beta chain was captured in a study of T cell repertoires in cytomegalovirus infection. From the reads, TCRdb called clonotypes with MiXCR, one entry per CDR3 protein. Among 100,000 to 150,000 distinct CDR3 sequences, around 25% were seen once, and the ten largest hold 34%. Germline assignment: CDR1 LNHDA and CDR2 SQIVND (reference sequence). The CDR3 loop spans 12 amino acids. Trimming removed 5 bases from V and 4 bases from J, with 8 bases in between. This clonotype came up a few times. Its specificity is not known. The chain links TRBV19 to TRBJ1-2, with D uncertain. The sample comprised PBMCs, sequenced either directly or after in vitro stimulation (not recorded which). The receptor's source is a human donor in good health (CMV status not recorded). Some clones in this sample may be carry-over from other donors' samples. Written as DNA, the CDR3 is TGTGCCAGTAGTTCGGACCTCTATGGCTACACCTTC. Encoded protein: CASSSDLYGYTF.